A single sample is the source of the 28 T cell receptor beta chains below, sequenced in a study of T cell responses to AZD1222 COVID-19 vaccine (dated by TCRdb to the early 2020s). Libraries were made using the immunoSEQ multiplex PCR assay. TCRdb re-hosts the immuneACCESS table, in-frame sequences only. Its copies lack some clones; in the studies checked, an unresolved V gene accounts for under half of them, and the cause for the rest is not known. The table for this sample lists around 110,000 clones; approximately 85% of them were counted only once. In total, the top ten clones hold around 3.9% of the sample. Sample time point, as interpreted from the label and publication: baseline before first vaccination. In light of the paper, this sample's treatment or condition label describes: meningococcal conjugate vaccine given as trial control. Specimen: peripheral blood, collected on day 0 of MenACWY control vaccination. Receptor source: an adult in good health.

CDR3 loop: CASSLTTTGSGNTIYF. The CDR3 nucleotides are TGTGCCAGCAGTCTGACCACGACAGGGTCTGGAAACACCATATATTTT. This chain joins TRBV5-6 and TRBJ1-3; 7 bases fit TRBD1. J gave up 1 base and V 5 bases, and 9 bases lay outside the gene matches. This CDR3 region has 16 residues. Germline V gene sequence: CDR1 SGHDT, CDR2 YYEEEE. The full variable domain, in which reference TRBV5-6 and TRBJ1-3 provide the parts outside the CDR3, is DAGVTQSPTHLIKTRGQQVTLRCSPKSGHDTVSWYQQALGQGPQFIFQYYEEEERQRGNFPDRFSGHQFPNYSSELNVNALLLGDSALYLCASSLTTTGSGNTIYFGEGSWLTVV.

The rearrangement uses TRBV11-2 and TRBJ1-2; the D is unclear. Germline V gene data show CDR1 as SGHAT and CDR2 as FQNNGV. Deletions cut 3 bases from V and 4 bases from J, with 9 bases between. The CDR3 is 13 amino acids. The CDR3 sequence: CASSLNPSYGYTF. As DNA, the CDR3 is TGTGCCAGCAGCTTGAACCCTTCCTATGGCTACACCTTC.

This chain joins TRBV4-1 and TRBJ1-2; no firm D call. The CDR3 runs to 14 residues. Germline V lookup: CDR1 MGHRA, CDR2 YSYEKL. V lost 1 base and J lost 4, with 10 bases in between. The DNA of the CDR3 is TGCGCCAGCAGCCAAGCGGGAGGGAGCTATGGCTACACCTTC. Amino acid sequence: CASSQAGGSYGYTF.

V and J are TRBV7-6 and TRBJ1-5; a possible D gene is TRBD1 (5 bases). V was trimmed by 3 bases and J by 0 bases, leaving 18 bases between them. Germline CDR1 and CDR2: SGHVS and FNYEAQ. This CDR3 has 18 residues. CDR3 in DNA: TGTGCCAGCAGCTTGGAAATTAGGGGTGTTTATAGCAATCAGCCCCAGCATTTT. The encoded protein is CASSLEIRGVYSNQPQHF.

This chain's CDR3 is CASSLARPFNEQFF. The CDR3 DNA sequence: TGTGCCAGCAGCTTGGCCAGACCATTCAATGAGCAGTTCTTC. The chain recombines TRBV5-5 with TRBJ2-1, with D unclear. V gave up 0 bases and J gave up 6 bases, with 10 bases separating them. The CDR3 is 14 amino acids. Germline V gives CDR1 SGHKS, CDR2 YYEKEE (reference sequence). Full variable domain (rest looked up from reference TRBV5-5 and TRBJ2-1): DAGVTQSPTHLIKTRGQQVTLRCSPISGHKSVSWYQQVLGQGPQFIFQYYEKEERGRGNFPDRFSARQFPNYSSELNVNALLLGDSALYLCASSLARPFNEQFFGPGTRLTVL.

The CDR3 DNA sequence: TGCAGCGTTGCCGGGGGTAACACCGGGGAGCTGTTTTTT. As protein: CSVAGGNTGELFF. The genes are TRBV29-1 and TRBJ2-2, with TRBD2 as a possible D gene (6 bases). V was clipped by 4 bases and J by 2 bases, with 8 bases between them. The germline gives CDR1 SQVTM, CDR2 ANQGSEA. The CDR3 sequence is 13 residues long.

V usage is TRBV10-3 and J usage is TRBJ2-3; possibly TRBD2 for D (5 bases). V was clipped by 1 base and J by 4 bases, with 24 bases between them. CDR1 and CDR2 (germline): ENHRY, SYGVKD. The CDR3 is made up of 19 amino acids. DNA of the CDR3: TGTGCCATCAGTGAGTTACTGGCACGGGAACCCCGCTCCGCAGATACGCAGTATTTT. Translated, it gives CAISELLAREPRSADTQYF.

This chain links TRBV4-2 with TRBJ1-6, with D hard to call. CDR1 is LGHNA and CDR2 is YNFKEQ in the germline V gene. V gave up 0 bases and J gave up 2 bases, with 8 bases separating them. This CDR3 contains 16 residues. The CDR3 sequence: CASSQEWMPYNSPLHF. Here the CDR3 DNA reads TGTGCCAGCAGCCAAGAGTGGATGCCCTATAATTCACCCCTCCACTTT.

This clone was picked up a small number of times. The chain employs TRBV4-2 and TRBJ1-1, with no clear D. The CDR3 has 13 residues. Trimming removed 2 bases at V and 6 bases at J, with 10 bases between. Germline CDR1 LGHNA, CDR2 YNFKEQ. The CDR3 loop reads CASSQTLLPEAFF. CDR3 nucleotides: TGTGCCAGCAGCCAAACCCTATTGCCTGAAGCTTTCTTT.

Here the CDR3 DNA reads TGCGCCAGCAGCCCGGACCCGGCCCGGGGGCTATACAATGAGCAGTTCTTC. Translation: CASSPDPARGLYNEQFF. The chain links TRBV5-1 to TRBJ2-1; TRBD1 or TRBD2 may be the D gene (6 bases each). The CDR3 is 17 residues long. Germline assignment: CDR1 SGHRS and CDR2 YFSETQ. V was pared by 4 bases and J by 4 bases, with 21 bases between. The variable domain in full, with the rest retrieved from reference TRBV5-1 and TRBJ2-1, is KAGVTQTPRYLIKTRGQQVTLSCSPISGHRSVSWYQQTPGQGLQFLFEYFSETQRNKGNFPGRFSGRQFSNSRSEMNVSTLELGDSALYLCASSPDPARGLYNEQFFGPGTRLTVL.

The chain recombines TRBV28 with TRBJ2-5, with TRBD1 identical over 7 bases. Per the germline V gene, CDR1 is MDHEN and CDR2 is SYDVKM. With V trimmed by 4 bases and J by 1 base, 6 bases remained unmatched. CDR3 size: 15 residues. In DNA form, the CDR3 reads TGTGCCAGCAGTTCCGGACAGGAGAGCCAAGAGACCCAGTACTTC. Its protein product is CASSSGQESQETQYF.

This clone has only a few counts. The chain uses TRBV5-4 and TRBJ1-6; D may be TRBD1 (5 bases). The CDR3 contains 15 residues. V lost 4 bases and J 4 bases, leaving 12 bases between the germline ends. The germline V gene has CDR1 SGHNT and CDR2 YYREEE (reference sequence). The CDR3 region has the DNA TGTGCCAGCAGCCGGGGGACGGTTTATAATTCACCCCTCCACTTT. Amino acids: CASSRGTVYNSPLHF.

V and J are TRBV30 and TRBJ2-7; D gene unclear. Germline V lookup: CDR1 GTSNPN, CDR2 SVGIG (reference sequence). The CDR3 has 13 amino acids. V dropped 0 bases and J dropped 1 base, with 7 bases sitting between them. Here the CDR3 DNA reads TGTGCCTGGAGTGTAGGTGGATCCTACGAGCAGTACTTC. Translated: CAWSVGGSYEQYF.

The rearrangement joins TRBV7-3 to TRBJ1-6; D possibly corresponds to TRBD1 (5 bases). Trimming took off 0 bases at V and 7 bases at J, with 7 bases between the two ends. Germline loops: CDR1 SGHTA, CDR2 FQGTGA. CDR3 size: 14 residues. Here the CDR3 DNA reads TGTGCCAGCAGCTTAACGGGGACGAATTCACCCCTCCACTTT. Translating it yields CASSLTGTNSPLHF.

The V gene is TRBV27, the J gene TRBJ2-6; tentatively, D is TRBD1 (6 bases). Germline values: CDR1 MNHEY, CDR2 SMNVEV (reference sequence). The CDR3 consists of 16 residues. Trimming shortened V by 6 bases and J by 0 bases, and 12 bases separated the two germline ends. CDR3 in amino acids: CASRPMDSSGANVLTF. For the CDR3, the DNA is TGTGCCAGCAGACCTATGGACAGCTCTGGGGCCAACGTCCTGACTTTC. The variable domain in full, with the rest retrieved from reference TRBV27 and TRBJ2-6, is EAQVTQNPRYLITVTGKKLTVTCSQNMNHEYMSWYRQDPGLGLRQIYYSMNVEVTDKGDVPEGYKVSRKEKRNFPLILESPSPNQTSLYFCASRPMDSSGANVLTFGAGSRLTVL.

V usage is TRBV13 and J usage is TRBJ2-7, with D hard to call. V was pared by 2 bases and J by 4 bases, with 12 bases between. The germline V gene has CDR1 PRHDT and CDR2 FYEKMQ (reference sequence). There are 14 residues in the CDR3. The CDR3 sequence: CASSLSGRWYEQYF. Here the CDR3 DNA reads TGTGCCAGCAGCTTATCGGGTAGGTGGTACGAGCAGTACTTC.

The count of this clone is one. CDR3 DNA sequence: TGTGCCAGCAGCGTAGGAGGGTGGGCCTCCACAGATACGCAGTATTTT. This translates into CASSVGGWASTDTQYF. This chain uses TRBV9 with TRBJ2-3; TRBD2 is a possible D gene (5 bases). V was pared by 0 bases and J by 2 bases, with 13 bases between. The germline V gene has CDR1 SGDLS and CDR2 YYNGEE. The CDR3 has 16 amino acids.

Note on this clone: The sample contains more than one DNA sequence encoding this CDR3. The chain couples TRBV7-2 to TRBJ2-5; possibly TRBD2 for D (6 bases). The CDR3 covers 14 residues. Per germline, CDR1 SGHTA and CDR2 FQGNSA. Trimming stripped 1 base from V and 5 bases from J, with 11 bases between. CDR3 region: CASSLGGASETQYF. The CDR3 DNA sequence: TGTGCCAGCAGCTTAGGCGGGGCCAGTGAGACCCAGTACTTC.

The V and J genes are TRBV18 and TRBJ2-3, with D unclear. Per germline, CDR1 KGHSH and CDR2 LQKENI. V dropped 5 bases and J dropped 1 base, with 7 bases sitting between them. The length of the CDR3 is 13 residues. This CDR3 is CASSITGTDTQYF. The CDR3 DNA follows: TGTGCCAGCTCAATAACTGGCACAGATACGCAGTATTTT.

The chain couples TRBV6-1 to TRBJ2-3; TRBD2 might be the D (5 bases). Trimming took 6 bases from V and 8 from J, leaving 12 bases between them. The CDR3 runs to 12 residues. Germline loops: CDR1 MNHNS, CDR2 SASEGT. The chain's CDR3 is CASRAGEGTQYF. DNA of the CDR3: TGTGCCAGCAGAGCCGGTGAGGGTACGCAGTATTTT.

This chain joins TRBV5-1 and TRBJ1-1, with D tentatively TRBD1 (6 bases). V was clipped by 4 bases and J by 6 bases, with 7 bases between them. The germline V gene encodes CDR1 SGHRS and CDR2 YFSETQ. The CDR3 runs 11 residues. In nucleotides, the CDR3 is TGCGCCAGCAGCCAGGGGCCTGAAGCTTTCTTT. Translated, it gives CASSQGPEAFF.

This rearrangement joins TRBV7-2 to TRBJ1-3; possibly TRBD1 for D (6 bases). The CDR3 has 18 amino acids. The germline V and J ends were trimmed by 0 bases and 1 base, with 16 bases remaining between them. The germline gives CDR1 SGHTA, CDR2 FQGNSA. The CDR3 nucleotides read TGTGCCAGCAGCTTAGCCTCGGGGGGGCCGGAGTCTGGAAACACCATATATTTT. Translation gives CASSLASGGPESGNTIYF.

This chain joins TRBV7-2 and TRBJ2-3; 10 nucleotides agree with TRBD2. The CDR3 runs 15 residues. V shed 2 bases and J 5 bases; nucleotides not matched to a gene: 4. Germline CDR1 and CDR2: SGHTA and FQGNSA. CDR3 DNA: TGTGCCAGCAGCTTACTGAGCGGGGGGGAAGATACGCAGTATTTT. Amino acids: CASSLLSGGEDTQYF.

The chain joins TRBV28 to TRBJ1-6; TRBD1 agrees at 10 bases. V dropped 5 bases and J dropped 0; count of bases not matched to a gene: 7. This CDR3 is built from 18 residues. CDR1 and CDR2 (germline): MDHEN, SYDVKM. The DNA of the CDR3 is TGTGCCAGCAGTCCGACAGGGGGCCTTAGCTCCTATAATTCACCCCTCCACTTT. Encoded protein: CASSPTGGLSSYNSPLHF.

The J gene is TRBJ1-3, the V gene TRBV19, with D maybe TRBD1 (5 bases). CDR1 and CDR2 from the germline V gene are LNHDA and SQIVND (reference sequence). The V end was cut by 7 bases, the J end by 0 bases, with 13 bases between. This CDR3 comprises 15 residues. Written as DNA, the CDR3 is TGTGCCAGTACCAGGGCCTCCAGCTCTGGAAACACCATATATTTT. As protein: CASTRASSSGNTIYF. Full variable domain (rest looked up from reference TRBV19 and TRBJ1-3): DGGITQSPKYLFRKEGQNVTLSCEQNLNHDAMYWYRQDPGQGLRLIYYSQIVNDFQKGDIAEGYSVSREKKESFPLTVTSAQKNPTAFYLCASTRASSSGNTIYFGEGSWLTVV.

The chain is built from TRBV7-3 and TRBJ1-2; tentative D call: TRBD1 (6 bases). The V end was cut by 5 bases, the J end by 3 bases, with 10 bases between. The CDR3 covers 13 residues. Germline V gives CDR1 SGHTA, CDR2 FQGTGA. In DNA form, the CDR3 reads TGTGCCAGCAGCCTGGACAGAGACTATGGCTACACCTTC. Its protein is CASSLDRDYGYTF.

The chain joins TRBV5-1 to TRBJ1-4, with 9 bases that match TRBD1. The germline V gene encodes CDR1 SGHRS and CDR2 YFSETQ. V shed 1 base and J 2 bases; nucleotides not matched to a gene: 3. The CDR3 totals 16 residues. Here the CDR3 reads CASSLFGTGTNEKLFF. CDR3 nucleotides: TGCGCCAGCAGCTTGTTTGGGACAGGGACTAATGAAAAACTGTTTTTT.

The chain employs TRBV5-1 and TRBJ2-5, with unresolved D. The CDR3 loop spans 14 amino acids. Germline V gene lookup returns CDR1 SGHRS and CDR2 YFSETQ. Trimming took 1 base from V and 1 from J, leaving 8 bases between them. CDR3 region: CASSLTSAQETQYF. DNA for the CDR3: TGCGCCAGCAGCTTGACGTCAGCCCAAGAGACCCAGTACTTC.